This T cell receptor (beta chain) was recovered during a study of post-analysis software for immune sequencing data. The study, taken as a whole, reports: Higher frequency in patients than in controls was seen for about five TRBV segments, with TRBV5-6, TRBV5-1 and TRBV20-1 among them. F measure showed strong co-clustering of same-batch samples. The normalized Chao1 diversity of multiple sclerosis patients was significantly lower than that of controls.

This clonotype was counted a few times. The antigen remains undetermined. The CDR3 extends over 16 amino acids. With V trimmed by 4 bases and J by 10 bases, 14 bases remained unmatched. The germline V gene has CDR1 LGHDT and CDR2 YNNKEL (reference sequence). TCR beta cDNA libraries included unique molecular identifiers. Input of roughly 1 to 11 million T cells yielded about half a million cDNA molecules. Each CDR3 protein is one row after TCRdb ran MiXCR on the PCR reads. This sample yields roughly 160,000 distinct CDR3 sequences, of which around 34% are seen a single time; 28% belongs to the top ten. The material sequenced was blood, taken after autologous hematopoietic stem cell transplantation. The TCR was taken from a girl aged 10-17 years with multiple sclerosis. The chain joins TRBV3-1 to TRBJ2-1; 9 bases align to TRBD2. The CDR3 coding sequence is TGTGCCAGCAGCCCCCTTGGAGCGGGAGGAGCATTCGAGCAGTTCTTC. Protein sequence: CASSPLGAGGAFEQFF.